This TCR beta chain was sequenced for a study of T-cell reconstitution after alpha-beta-depleted transplantation in children. It was with unique molecular identifiers that the TCRbeta library was prepared. TCRdb re-called the PCR reads through MiXCR, storing one row per CDR3 protein. The table shows some 500,000 distinct CDR3 sequences, with 32% occurring only once. The CDR3 length is 15 residues. Deletions cut 1 base from V and 1 base from J, with 10 bases between. In germline, CDR1 is SGHTA, CDR2 FQGNSA. The source material was PBMCs from the stem cell graft donor, sampled from the stem cell graft. This clonotype was sampled from a human donor who donated a stem cell graft to a child with aplastic anemia. The genes are TRBV7-2 and TRBJ2-5; D unclear. The CDR3 loop is CASSLDSSPQETQYF. CDR3 DNA sequence: TGTGCCAGCAGCTTAGATTCTAGTCCCCAAGAGACCCAGTACTTC.